Below are 23 T cell receptor beta chains sequenced from a single sample in a study of blood T cell repertoires in COVID-19. Method: immunoSEQ multiplex PCR; TCRdb's copy keeps in-frame clones and lacks some. Of about 240,000 clones in the sample, roughly 82% were seen once. Sequenced sample: peripheral blood. Receptors were obtained from a man older than 75 with acute or convalescent COVID-19.

V gene TRBV5-1 combines with J gene TRBJ2-3; no definite D call. The CDR3 is 13 amino acids. V shed 4 bases and J shed 1 base, with 7 bases lying between them. CDR1 is SGHRS, CDR2 YFSETQ, per germline. The CDR3 reads CASSPEGTDTQYF. As DNA, the CDR3 is TGCGCCAGCAGCCCTGAGGGCACAGATACGCAGTATTTT.

The rearrangement joins TRBV5-6 to TRBJ2-2; 7 nucleotides agree with TRBD1. This CDR3 is built from 14 residues. Germline lookup yields CDR1 SGHDT and CDR2 YYEEEE. V was pared by 4 bases and J by 7 bases, with 7 bases of the junction left unmatched. The CDR3 region has the DNA TGTGCCAGCAGCGGAAACAGGGGCATCGGGGAGCTGTTTTTT. Amino acids: CASSGNRGIGELFF.

The CDR3 DNA reads TGTGCCAGCAGCTTGTACCGTTTGGGACTGGGACGTTACAATGAGCAGTTCTTC. This encodes CASSLYRLGLGRYNEQFF. The chain recombines TRBV5-6 with TRBJ2-1; TRBD2 is a possible D gene (6 bases). CDR1 is SGHDT, CDR2 YYEEEE, per germline. This CDR3 is built from 18 residues. The V end lost 1 base, the J end lost 4 bases, and 21 bases lay between the germline ends.

This clone was picked up a small number of times. The V call is TRBV6-5, the J call TRBJ1-1, with D perhaps TRBD1 (5 bases). The CDR3 contains 14 residues. CDR1 is MNHEY, CDR2 SVGAGI, per germline. With 7 bases removed from V and 3 bases from J, the gap between germline ends came to 15 bases. The CDR3 DNA sequence: TGTGCCAGCACCTGGACCGCGGGGGACACTGAAGCTTTCTTT. Translation gives CASTWTAGDTEAFF.

V usage is TRBV3-1 (or the pseudogene TRBV3-2) and J usage is TRBJ1-1; D may be TRBD1 (5 bases). The CDR3 contains 16 residues. V was clipped by 1 base and J by 5 bases, with 17 bases between them. Germline loops: CDR1 LGHDT, CDR2 YNNKEL (reference sequence). The CDR3 protein is CASSQGEATGGTEAFF. The CDR3, as DNA: TGTGCCAGCAGCCAAGGGGAGGCCACCGGGGGGACTGAAGCTTTCTTT.

The gene calls are TRBV7-8 and TRBJ1-5, with 9 bases aligning to TRBD1. Per germline, CDR1 SGHVS and CDR2 FQNEAQ. Trimming cost V 5 bases and J 0 bases; bases outside gene matches: 5. The CDR3 extends over 16 amino acids. The CDR3 nucleotides read TGTGCCAGCAGCCCCCGGACAGGGGATAGCAATCAGCCCCAGCATTTT. It codes for CASSPRTGDSNQPQHF.

The V and J genes are TRBV21-1 and TRBJ2-1; TRBD1 is taken as the D call from the table, unchecked against the DNA. TRBV21-1 is shown as a pseudogene. CDR3 length: 11 amino acids. DNA for the CDR3: TGTGCCAGCAGCAAGGCCAGTGAGCAGTTCTTC. Its translation: CASSKASEQFF.

The V call is TRBV24-1, the J call TRBJ1-5, with 10 bases fitting TRBD1. The J segment lost 4 bases and the V segment lost 4 bases, leaving 9 bases of the junction unmatched. The CDR3 has 17 amino acids. The germline V gene encodes CDR1 KGHDR and CDR2 SFDVKD. The DNA for the CDR3 is TGTGCCACCAGTGACACTTCCGGGACAGGGGTAAATCAGCCCCAGCATTTT. It is translated as CATSDTSGTGVNQPQHF.

This clone was observed a few times. V is TRBV9 and J is TRBJ2-5; 10 bases are a match to TRBD1. Germline V gene data show CDR1 as SGDLS and CDR2 as YYNGEE. CDR3 length equals 16 residues. With V trimmed by 4 bases and J by 1 base, 7 bases remained unmatched. The CDR3: CASSPGQGRLQETQYF. The CDR3 DNA reads TGTGCCAGCAGCCCGGGACAGGGGAGACTCCAAGAGACCCAGTACTTC. The full variable domain, completed using reference TRBV9 and TRBJ2-5, is DSGVTQTPKHLITATGQRVTLRCSPRSGDLSVYWYQQSLDQGLQFLIQYYNGEERAKGNILERFSAQQFPDLHSELNLSSLELGDSALYFCASSPGQGRLQETQYFGPGTRLLVL.

This clone appeared a few times. The rearrangement joins TRBV7-3 to TRBJ2-2, with TRBD2 as a possible D gene (5 bases). V lost 2 bases and J 0 bases, leaving 10 bases between the germline ends. Germline CDR1 reads SGHTA; CDR2 reads FQGTGA. There are 16 residues in the CDR3. CDR3 amino acids: CASSLFGRANTGELFF. Here the CDR3 DNA reads TGTGCCAGCAGCTTATTTGGGCGGGCGAACACCGGGGAGCTGTTTTTT. Using reference TRBV7-3 and TRBJ2-2 for the parts outside the CDR3, the full variable domain is GAGVSQTPSNKVTEKGKYVELRCDPISGHTALYWYRQSLGQGPEFLIYFQGTGAADDSGLPNDRFFAVRPEGSVSTLKIQRTERGDSAVYLCASSLFGRANTGELFFGEGSRLTVL.

The chain joins TRBV27 to TRBJ1-6; D not resolved. The V gene's germline CDR1 is MNHEY and CDR2 SMNVEV (reference sequence). Trimming stripped 5 bases from V and 11 bases from J, with 13 bases between. This CDR3 region has 13 residues. CDR3 in amino acids: CASSQARGAPLHF. The CDR3 DNA reads as TGTGCCAGCAGTCAGGCCCGTGGTGCACCCCTCCACTTT.

CDR3 in amino acids: CASRSATGINEKLFF. The CDR3 coding sequence is TGTGCCAGCAGGTCCGCGACAGGGATAAATGAAAAACTGTTTTTT. The gene calls are TRBV28 and TRBJ1-4, with 7 bases that match TRBD1. The CDR3 is 15 residues long. Per the germline V gene, CDR1 is MDHEN and CDR2 is SYDVKM. J lost 5 bases, V lost 6 bases, and 9 bases had no gene match.

The chain employs TRBV18 and TRBJ1-1; D remains ambiguous. The CDR3 is made up of 15 amino acids. CDR1 is KGHSH, CDR2 LQKENI, per germline. Trimming took 1 base from V and 10 from J, leaving 19 bases between them. The CDR3 DNA is TGTGCCAGCTCACCACGGGAGGGAGGGAGAGCGGGAGCTTTCTTT. It translates to CASSPREGGRAGAFF.

V gene TRBV4-3 combines with J gene TRBJ2-1, with D possibly matching TRBD2 (8 bases). CDR3 length: 13 amino acids. Germline-derived CDR1 and CDR2 are LGHNA and YSLEER. Deletions cut 0 bases from V and 15 bases from J, with 15 bases between. The CDR3 nucleotides read TGCGCCAGCAGCCAAGACAGGGGGACTAGTCCGTTCTTC. Encoded protein: CASSQDRGTSPFF.

The rearrangement links TRBV6-5 to TRBJ1-1; 8 bases match TRBD1. CDR1 MNHEY and CDR2 SVGAGI come from the germline V gene. There are 15 residues in the CDR3. Losses at the gene ends were 5 bases for V and 8 bases for J; bases not matched to a gene: 13. The CDR3 nucleotides are TGTGCCAGCAGTCGAGACAGGGGCCTCCGTGGGGAAGCTTTCTTT. Protein sequence: CASSRDRGLRGEAFF.

V gene TRBV28 combines with J gene TRBJ1-5; D gene unclear. CDR3 length: 13 residues. V was shortened by 10 bases and J by 6 bases, with 16 bases between the two germline ends. Germline CDR1 reads MDHEN; CDR2 reads SYDVKM. In DNA form, the CDR3 reads TGTGCCACCAGATCGTCCCCCCCTCAGCCCCAGCATTTT. Its translation is CATRSSPPQPQHF. The full variable domain, with the rest looked up from reference TRBV28 and TRBJ1-5, is DVKVTQSSRYLVKRTGEKVFLECVQDMDHENMFWYRQDPGLGLRLIYFSYDVKMKEKGDIPEGYSVSREKKERFSLILESASTNQTSMYLCATRSSPPQPQHFGDGTRLSIL.

The chain recombines TRBV7-2 with TRBJ2-3; D is undetermined. The ends were cut back, 5 bases at V and 7 bases at J, with 7 bases in the middle. Per the germline V gene, CDR1 is SGHTA and CDR2 is FQGNSA. This CDR3 contains 11 residues. The CDR3 loop is CASSPSYTQYF. The CDR3 coding sequence is TGTGCCAGCAGCCCCTCCTATACGCAGTATTTT. Based on the CDR3 plus reference TRBV7-2 and TRBJ2-3, the full variable domain is GAGVSQSPSNKVTEKGKDVELRCDPISGHTALYWYRQSLGQGLEFLIYFQGNSAPDKSGLPSDRFSAERTGGSVSTLTIQRTQQEDSAVYLCASSPSYTQYFGPGTRLTVL.

The chain combines TRBV5-1 with TRBJ2-7; a weak D match, TRBD2 (5 bases). This CDR3 comprises 14 residues. Germline V gene sequence: CDR1 SGHRS, CDR2 YFSETQ. V shed 7 bases and J shed 5 bases, with 19 bases lying between them. The CDR3 region has the DNA TGCGCCAGCTCCTACTACACCGTTAGCGACGAGCAGTACTTC. Translated: CASSYYTVSDEQYF.

CDR3 nucleotide sequence: TGCGCCAGCAGCTGGGGACAGGCCCTGGAGGGATCAACGCAGTACTTC. Translation: CASSWGQALEGSTQYF. J is TRBJ2-7 and V is TRBV5-1; 8 bases fit TRBD1. The CDR3 sequence is 16 residues long. The ends lost 3 bases at V and 9 bases at J; junction bases unmatched: 17. Germline V lookup: CDR1 SGHRS, CDR2 YFSETQ.

V usage is TRBV2 and J usage is TRBJ1-2; D not certain. The V gene lost 6 bases and the J gene lost 3 bases, with 17 bases spanning the gap. CDR1 is SNHLY and CDR2 is FYNNEI in the germline V gene. The CDR3 is 15 amino acids. CDR3 residues: CASRAGIGSHYGYTF. The CDR3 region has the DNA TGTGCCAGCAGAGCCGGGATAGGGTCTCACTATGGCTACACCTTC.

This sequence joins TRBV6-4 and TRBJ1-5; 9 bases line up with TRBD1. This CDR3 is 15 amino acids long. CDR1 is MRHNA, CDR2 SNTAGT, per germline. Trimming took 0 bases from V and 9 from J; bases not matched to a gene: 6. The CDR3 loop is CASSDSRQGGWPQHF. In DNA, the CDR3 is TGTGCCAGCAGTGACTCCCGACAGGGGGGATGGCCCCAGCATTTT.

This clone was counted only a few times. This chain uses TRBV6-5 with TRBJ1-1, with a tentative D call TRBD1 (6 bases). Germline values: CDR1 MNHEY, CDR2 SVGAGI. The CDR3 is 15 residues long. V was pared by 7 bases and J by 4 bases, with 19 bases between. CDR3 coding DNA: TGTGCCAGCAAATTGGGGGCTTCAGGGTTCACTGAAGCTTTCTTT. Its protein is CASKLGASGFTEAFF.

The gene calls are TRBV19 and TRBJ2-1; the match to TRBD2 covers 10 bases. Germline V lookup: CDR1 LNHDA, CDR2 SQIVND (reference sequence). The J segment lost 3 bases and the V segment lost 5 bases, leaving 4 bases of the junction unmatched. This CDR3 is built from 15 residues. The CDR3 loop reads CASSPSGRDYNEQFF. CDR3 in DNA: TGTGCCAGTAGTCCCAGCGGGAGGGACTACAATGAGCAGTTCTTC.